The next 29 T cell receptor beta chains were all read from a single sample in a study of cytomegalovirus exposure and HLA in healthy donors. PCR was performed using 60 Vbeta and 13 Jbeta primers. The assay was immunoSEQ multiplex PCR, and TCRdb's table has in-frame clones only and misses some. The sample has some 150,000 clones; more than 70% are singletons. What was sequenced was PBMCs. These receptors were obtained from a male donor in good health and CMV-seronegative.

The count of this clone is one. V gene TRBV10-3 combines with J gene TRBJ2-5, with 11 bases that match TRBD2. The CDR3 covers 14 residues. V gave up 9 bases and J gave up 3 bases; unmatched junction bases: 6. Germline V gene sequence: CDR1 ENHRY, CDR2 SYGVKD. The CDR3 nucleotides are TGTGCCATTCGAGGGACTAGCGGAGAAGAGACCCAGTACTTC. Amino acids: CAIRGTSGEETQYF.

This clone is a singleton in its sample. V usage is TRBV7-3 and J usage is TRBJ1-2, with TRBD1 identical over 8 bases. V trimming: 1 base; J trimming: 8 bases; junction bases outside the gene matches: 12. The CDR3 covers 16 residues. Germline V CDR1 and CDR2: SGHTA, FQGTGA. CDR3 nucleotide sequence: TGTGCCAGCAGCTTAAGGACAGGGCCTCCGGAACGGGGCTACACCTTC. Its protein product is CASSLRTGPPERGYTF.

This clone is a singleton in its sample. The J gene is TRBJ2-5, the V gene TRBV7-3; 7 positions agree with TRBD2. The germline CDR1 and CDR2 sequences are SGHTA and FQGTGA. J was trimmed by 2 bases and V by 5 bases; bases with no gene match: 8. This CDR3 has 15 amino acids. The CDR3 here is CASSPAGLEQETQYF. CDR3 nucleotide sequence: TGTGCCAGCAGCCCAGCGGGGCTAGAGCAAGAGACCCAGTACTTC.

Remarks on this clone: One end of the junction varies from germline; a read error may be responsible. V usage is TRBV2 and J usage is TRBJ2-7; 7 nucleotides line up with TRBD2. Germline CDR1 SNHLY, CDR2 FYNNEI. CDR3 length equals 11 residues. The CDR3, as DNA: TGTGCCAGCAGTCAACTTGGGGGGGTGGGCTTC. This translates into CASSQLGGVGF.

This chain joins TRBV19 and TRBJ2-3; 9 nucleotides agree with TRBD2. V dropped 0 bases and J dropped 6; count of bases not matched to a gene: 10. This CDR3 is built from 17 residues. The germline CDR1 and CDR2 sequences are LNHDA and SQIVND (reference sequence). CDR3 DNA: TGTGCCAGTAGTATAGATTGGGCGGGGGGGCCTAGGGATACGCAGTATTTT. Translating it yields CASSIDWAGGPRDTQYF.

J is TRBJ2-2 and V is TRBV4-1, with D tentatively TRBD1 (5 bases). V lost 8 bases, J lost 3 bases, and 13 bases lay in between. This CDR3 comprises 14 residues. Germline assignment: CDR1 MGHRA and CDR2 YSYEKL. CDR3 nucleotide sequence: TGCGCCAGCTCGCTGGGCAGGGACACCGGGGAGCTGTTTTTT. Protein product: CASSLGRDTGELFF.

The chain carries TRBV5-1 and TRBJ2-5, with 12 bases fitting TRBD1. CDR1 SGHRS and CDR2 YFSETQ come from the germline V gene. The CDR3 is 14 amino acids. With 4 bases clipped from V and 6 bases from J, the junction kept 4 bases outside the gene matches. This CDR3 is CASSKGQGAKTQYF. CDR3 nucleotides: TGCGCCAGCAGCAAGGGACAGGGGGCGAAGACCCAGTACTTC.

The rearrangement uses TRBV29-1 and TRBJ1-1; maybe TRBD1 (5 bases). The CDR3 length is 13 residues. With 4 bases removed from V and 3 bases from J, the gap between germline ends came to 12 bases. Germline assignment: CDR1 SQVTM and CDR2 ANQGSEA. As DNA, the CDR3 is TGCAGCGTTGTTAGGGGAGGGGACACTGAAGCTTTCTTT. The encoded protein is CSVVRGGDTEAFF.

This rearrangement joins TRBV7-3 to TRBJ2-3; TRBD1 might be the D (5 bases). Germline CDR1 is SGHTA and CDR2 is FQGTGA. V shed 4 bases and J shed 5 bases, with 13 bases lying between them. CDR3 length: 14 amino acids. Written as DNA, the CDR3 is TGTGCCAGCAGCTCCACAGGAGTAGAAGATACGCAGTATTTT. Its translation is CASSSTGVEDTQYF.

This clone was recorded once. The V call is TRBV30, the J call TRBJ2-5, with TRBD1 as a possible D gene (5 bases). This CDR3 has 15 amino acids. Germline V CDR1 and CDR2: GTSNPN, SVGIG (reference sequence). Trimming cost V 0 bases and J 1 base, with 12 bases left between them. In nucleotides, the CDR3 is TGTGCCTGGAGTGTCTACCAGGGCTTCCAAGAGACCCAGTACTTC. Its translation is CAWSVYQGFQETQYF.

The V gene is TRBV6-5, the J gene TRBJ1-1; 7 nucleotides line up with TRBD1. Germline values: CDR1 MNHEY, CDR2 SVGAGI. V dropped 5 bases and J dropped 3; count of bases not matched to a gene: 6. The CDR3 sequence is 14 residues long. The CDR3 nucleotides read TGTGCCAGCAGTCCCTACAGGGGAGACACTGAAGCTTTCTTT. It is translated as CASSPYRGDTEAFF.

J is TRBJ1-1 and V is TRBV7-9; the match to TRBD1 covers 7 bases. Germline V gene sequence: CDR1 SEHNR, CDR2 FQNEAQ (reference sequence). CDR3 length equals 14 residues. Losses at the gene ends were 4 bases for V and 1 base for J; bases not matched to a gene: 3. CDR3 region: CASSSWTGNTEAFF. Written as DNA, the CDR3 is TGTGCCAGCAGCTCTTGGACAGGGAACACTGAAGCTTTCTTT.

The rearrangement joins TRBV7-9 to TRBJ2-7; 7 nucleotides align to TRBD1. The trim removed 4 bases at V and 0 bases at J, leaving 18 bases unmatched. The germline CDR1 and CDR2 sequences are SEHNR and FQNEAQ (reference sequence). This CDR3 is built from 19 residues. The CDR3 sequence: CASSSSDRRPYTYSYEQYF. The CDR3 bases are TGTGCCAGCAGCTCTTCGGACAGGCGGCCATATACATACTCCTACGAGCAGTACTTC.

This clone appeared many times. The chain has TRBV2 and TRBJ1-1, with 7 bases aligning to TRBD1. In germline, CDR1 is SNHLY, CDR2 FYNNEI. With V trimmed by 8 bases and J by 11 bases, 11 bases remained unmatched. The CDR3 contains 12 residues. CDR3 coding DNA: TGTGCCAGCCAATCGACAGGGAAGAGCGCTTTCTTT. This codes for CASQSTGKSAFF. The full variable domain, completed using reference TRBV2 and TRBJ1-1, is EPEVTQTPSHQVTQMGQEVILRCVPISNHLYFYWYRQILGQKVEFLVSFYNNEISEKSEIFDDQFSVERPDGSNFTLKIRSTKLEDSAMYFCASQSTGKSAFFGQGTRLTVV.

This sequence joins TRBV11-3 and TRBJ1-4, with 7 bases fitting TRBD1. CDR1 and CDR2 from the germline V gene are SGHNT and YENEEA. The CDR3 has 15 residues. Trimming removed 5 bases from V and 0 bases from J; junction bases left unmatched: 3. The CDR3 DNA follows: TGTGCCAGCAGCAAGGACAGGTCAACTAATGAAAAACTGTTTTTT. It encodes CASSKDRSTNEKLFF.

This chain uses TRBV4-3 with TRBJ1-5; D unclear. The V gene's germline CDR1 is LGHNA and CDR2 YSLEER. Trimming took off 0 bases at V and 10 bases at J, with 16 bases between the two ends. The CDR3 consists of 15 residues. CDR3 in DNA: TGCGCCAGCAGCCAAGATTATCAGACTTCAAGCCCCCAGCATTTT. Translation: CASSQDYQTSSPQHF.

The chain employs TRBV9 and TRBJ1-2; 7 nucleotides line up with TRBD1. Per the germline V gene, CDR1 is SGDLS and CDR2 is YYNGEE. CDR3 length: 15 residues. V dropped 2 bases and J dropped 3; count of bases not matched to a gene: 7. CDR3 sequence reads: CASSVGQGDYYGYTF. In nucleotides, the CDR3 is TGTGCCAGCAGCGTGGGTCAGGGGGACTACTATGGCTACACCTTC.

The chain has TRBV7-9 and TRBJ1-1, with a possible D match to TRBD1 (6 bases). This CDR3 region has 13 residues. Germline CDR1 SEHNR, CDR2 FQNEAQ (reference sequence). Trimming took 3 bases from V and 6 from J, leaving 11 bases between them. In DNA, the CDR3 is TGTGCCAGCAGCTTTACAGGGACCGCTGAAGCTTTCTTT. Amino acids: CASSFTGTAEAFF. The whole variable domain, filled in from reference TRBV7-9 and TRBJ1-1, reads DTGVSQNPRHKITKRGQNVTFRCDPISEHNRLYWYRQTLGQGPEFLTYFQNEAQLEKSRLLSDRFSAERPKGSFSTLEIQRTEQGDSAMYLCASSFTGTAEAFFGQGTRLTVV.

Here the CDR3 DNA reads TGTGCCAGCAGCTTGGAAGGGGGCGCGCCCCACTATGGCTACACCTTC. It codes for CASSLEGGAPHYGYTF. This rearrangement joins TRBV5-8 to TRBJ1-2; 7 bases are a match to TRBD1. This CDR3 is 16 amino acids long. Trimming removed 0 bases from V and 3 bases from J; junction bases left unmatched: 8. Per the germline V gene, CDR1 is SGHTS and CDR2 is YDEGEE.

This clone was observed a handful of times. The V gene is TRBV7-2, the J gene TRBJ1-2, with D possibly matching TRBD1 (6 bases). Trimming removed 0 bases from V and 4 bases from J, with 15 bases in between. The germline V gene encodes CDR1 SGHTA and CDR2 FQGNSA. The CDR3 length is 16 residues. The CDR3 sequence: CASSLAGQRGGYGYTF. CDR3 nucleotides: TGTGCCAGCAGCTTAGCCGGACAACGAGGGGGCTATGGCTACACCTTC.

The V gene is TRBV4-3, the J gene TRBJ1-6; no clear D. The CDR3 has 16 residues. Deletions cut 0 bases from V and 4 bases from J, with 10 bases between. Germline lookup yields CDR1 LGHNA and CDR2 YSLEER. The CDR3 reads CASSQDLADYNSPLHF. CDR3 DNA: TGCGCCAGCAGCCAAGATTTGGCAGATTATAATTCACCCCTCCACTTT.

This clone showed up just once. This chain uses TRBV2 with TRBJ1-6; D unclear. This CDR3 is 13 amino acids long. Germline-derived CDR1 and CDR2 are SNHLY and FYNNEI. V lost 6 bases, J lost 4 bases, and 7 bases lay in between. CDR3 in amino acids: CASRGTYNSPLHF. The CDR3, as DNA: TGTGCCAGCAGGGGCACTTATAATTCACCCCTCCACTTT.

The chain has TRBV5-1 and TRBJ2-3; 13 bases map to TRBD2. CDR1 is SGHRS, CDR2 YFSETQ, per germline. There are 16 residues in the CDR3. The J segment lost 3 bases and the V segment lost 4 bases, leaving 5 bases of the junction unmatched. In DNA, the CDR3 is TGCGCCAGCAGCCCGGGACTAGCGGGGATGACAGATACGCAGTATTTT. It codes for CASSPGLAGMTDTQYF.

J is TRBJ2-7 and V is TRBV7-2; possible D gene TRBD2, 6 bases. CDR3 length equals 14 residues. Germline loops: CDR1 SGHTA, CDR2 FQGNSA. V dropped 5 bases and J dropped 0 bases, with 11 bases sitting between them. The CDR3 DNA is TGTGCCAGCAGCGGCGGGGCGTTCTCCTACGAGCAGTACTTC. It codes for CASSGGAFSYEQYF.

V and J are TRBV30 and TRBJ2-5; TRBD1 matches at 9 bases. The CDR3 sequence is 15 residues long. Trimming removed 3 bases from V and 2 bases from J; junction bases left unmatched: 7. Germline V gives CDR1 GTSNPN, CDR2 SVGIG (reference sequence). CDR3 amino acids: CAWRANRGRQETQYF. The CDR3 DNA sequence: TGTGCCTGGAGGGCGAACAGGGGGCGGCAAGAGACCCAGTACTTC.

The chain has TRBV27 and TRBJ2-7; the match to TRBD1 covers 7 bases. CDR1 and CDR2 (germline): MNHEY, SMNVEV (reference sequence). The CDR3 extends over 14 amino acids. Germline trimming cut 6 bases from V and 3 bases from J; bases unmatched to any gene: 8. CDR3 amino acids: CASSRGGVNYEQYF. Here the CDR3 DNA reads TGTGCCAGCAGCAGAGGGGGCGTCAACTACGAGCAGTACTTC.

This clone has a handful of counts. The rearrangement joins TRBV5-5 to TRBJ1-6, with 7 bases that match TRBD1. The CDR3 is made up of 14 amino acids. CDR1 is SGHKS and CDR2 is YYEKEE in the germline V gene (reference sequence). Losses at the gene ends were 9 bases for V and 7 bases for J; bases not matched to a gene: 10. CDR3 in amino acids: CATATGTPNSPLHF. In nucleotides, the CDR3 is TGTGCCACGGCGACAGGGACCCCAAATTCACCCCTCCACTTT.

The chain couples TRBV4-1 to TRBJ1-2; 8 positions agree with TRBD1. With 3 bases clipped from V and 0 bases from J, the junction kept 9 bases outside the gene matches. The CDR3 extends over 17 amino acids. The germline gives CDR1 MGHRA, CDR2 YSYEKL. The DNA of the CDR3 is TGCGCCAGCAGCCAGACCCTCCCGGGACAGGCTAACTATGGCTACACCTTC. Protein: CASSQTLPGQANYGYTF.

The chain couples TRBV27 to TRBJ1-4; the match to TRBD1 covers 10 bases. CDR3 length: 14 amino acids. Trimming cost V 6 bases and J 7 bases; bases outside gene matches: 5. Germline CDR1 and CDR2: MNHEY and SMNVEV (reference sequence). The CDR3 is CASSPGTGVEKLFF. CDR3 nucleotide sequence: TGTGCCAGCAGCCCCGGGACAGGGGTTGAAAAACTGTTTTTT.